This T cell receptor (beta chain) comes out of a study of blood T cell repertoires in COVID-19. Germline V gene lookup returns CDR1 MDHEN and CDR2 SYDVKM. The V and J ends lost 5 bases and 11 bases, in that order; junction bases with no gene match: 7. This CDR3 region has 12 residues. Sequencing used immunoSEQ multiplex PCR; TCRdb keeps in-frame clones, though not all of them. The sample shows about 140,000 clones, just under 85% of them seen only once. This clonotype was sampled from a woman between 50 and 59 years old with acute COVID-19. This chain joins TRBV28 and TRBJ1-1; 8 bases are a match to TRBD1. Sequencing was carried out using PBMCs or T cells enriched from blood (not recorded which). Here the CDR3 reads CASSQQGVGAFF. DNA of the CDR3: TGTGCCAGCAGTCAACAGGGGGTAGGGGCTTTCTTT. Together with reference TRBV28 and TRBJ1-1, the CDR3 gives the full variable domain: DVKVTQSSRYLVKRTGEKVFLECVQDMDHENMFWYRQDPGLGLRLIYFSYDVKMKEKGDIPEGYSVSREKKERFSLILESASTNQTSMYLCASSQQGVGAFFGQGTRLTVV.